What follows are 8 T cell receptor beta chains derived from one specimen sequenced in a study of T cells in women clearing cervical HPV infection. The assay was immunoSEQ multiplex PCR, and TCRdb's table has in-frame clones only and misses some. The table lists 15,000 to 20,000 clones, with roughly 16% in the top ten. The sample was blood buffy coat. The receptors were sampled from a woman between 18 and 75 years old with a cervical HPV16 infection that either progressed to CIN3+ or cleared (not recorded which).

Worth noting for this clone: The read ends 3 residues early relative to the CDR3; the germline J gene fills the gap. V gene TRBV20-1 combines with J gene TRBJ1-4; 7 nucleotides agree with TRBD1. CDR1 DFQATT and CDR2 SNEGSKA come from the germline V gene (reference sequence). J gave up 6 bases and V 6 bases, and 7 bases lay outside the gene matches. This CDR3 comprises 13 residues. CDR3 protein: CSAQSTGDEKLFF. CDR3 bases read: TGCAGTGCCCAATCAACAGGGGATGAAAAA.

Notes on this clone: The read ends 3 residues shy of where the CDR3 ends; the end is completed using the germline J gene. The V and J genes are TRBV19 and TRBJ1-2; 12 bases are shared with TRBD1. Germline loops: CDR1 LNHDA, CDR2 SQIVND (reference sequence). Trimming at V came to 5 bases and at J to 6 bases, leaving 10 bases not matched to a gene. The CDR3 length is 16 residues. The CDR3 DNA, read in part, is TGTGCCAGTAGTCCTCTACCCGGGACAGGGGGCAATGGC. It encodes CASSPLPGTGGNG. The whole CDR3 sequence is CASSPLPGTGGNGYTF.

As regards this clone: The read ends 3 residues shy of where the CDR3 ends; the end is completed using the germline J gene. The genes are TRBV5-1 and TRBJ2-5, with 8 bases lining up with TRBD2. This CDR3 spans 15 amino acids. Trimming cost V 5 bases and J 1 base; bases outside gene matches: 7. In germline, CDR1 is SGHRS, CDR2 YFSETQ. CDR3 amino acids: CASSNAGLVQETQYF. The part of the CDR3 DNA that was read is TGCGCCAGCAGTAACGCGGGACTAGTCCAAGAGACC.

Concerning this clone: The read terminates 3 residues ahead of where the CDR3 ends, so the germline J gene completes it. V usage is TRBV10-1 and J usage is TRBJ2-7; D is possibly TRBD2 (6 bases). From germline, CDR1 is WNHNN and CDR2 SYGVQD (reference sequence). Trimming left V 7 bases short and J 3 bases short, with 19 bases between. The CDR3 extends over 15 amino acids. The part of the CDR3 DNA that was read is TGCGCCAGCACTACGAGACTAGACCCGTACTACGAG. This gives the protein CASTTRLDPYYE. The entire CDR3 is CASTTRLDPYYEQYF.

A word on this clone: The sequence runs out 3 residues before the end of the CDR3; the remainder is reconstructed from the germline J gene. The rearrangement joins TRBV7-6 to TRBJ2-3, with 9 bases that match TRBD2. CDR1 SGHVS and CDR2 FNYEAQ come from the germline V gene. The CDR3 runs 17 residues. Trimming at V came to 2 bases and at J to 3 bases, leaving 9 bases not matched to a gene. The CDR3 bases that were read are TGTGCCAGCAGCTTAAGATTGGCGGGGGGGCTTACAGATACG. Its protein is CASSLRLAGGLTDT. The CDR3 in full is CASSLRLAGGLTDTQYF.

A note on this clone: The observed sequence ends 3 residues before the CDR3 terminus, with the missing tail filled in from the germline J gene. The chain is built from TRBV7-8 and TRBJ1-6; 8 positions match TRBD1. J lost 8 bases, V lost 5 bases, and 8 bases had no gene match. The CDR3 contains 15 residues. In germline, CDR1 is SGHVS, CDR2 FQNEAQ. Incomplete CDR3 DNA: TGTGCCAGCAGCCTCGGACAGGGTAGAGATTCACCC. It yields the protein CASSLGQGRDSP. The full CDR3 reads CASSLGQGRDSPLHF.

Concerning this clone: The observed sequence ends 3 residues before the CDR3 terminus, with the missing tail filled in from the germline J gene. V usage is TRBV2 and J usage is TRBJ2-2; possibly TRBD1 for D (5 bases). The CDR3 totals 14 residues. Trimming stripped 7 bases from V and 8 bases from J, with 17 bases between. The germline gives CDR1 SNHLY, CDR2 FYNNEI. The sequenced part of the CDR3 DNA is TGTGCCAGCACAACGCAACGTCAGGGAGGGGAG. Its protein is CASTTQRQGGE. The full-length CDR3 reads as CASTTQRQGGELFF.

On this clone: The CDR3 is cut off 3 residues early in the read; its end comes from the germline J gene. The chain joins TRBV20-1 to TRBJ2-6; no clear D gene. Germline loops: CDR1 DFQATT, CDR2 SNEGSKA (reference sequence). Trimming left V 2 bases short and J 7 bases short, with 18 bases between. The CDR3 spans 16 residues. CDR3: CSARPLEADGANVLTF. The sequenced part of the CDR3 DNA is TGCAGTGCTAGACCTCTAGAGGCCGACGGAGCCAACGTC.